This TCR beta chain was captured by sequencing in a study of blood T cell repertoires in COVID-19. As for the study in general: Specimens from acute and convalescent COVID-19 originated in the United States, Italy and Spain.

Libraries were prepared by immunoSEQ multiplex PCR; TCRdb keeps only in-frame clonotypes and omits some of them. There are over 45,000 clones in the sample; roughly 89% occur only once, and around two fifths lies in the top ten. Sequencing was carried out using peripheral blood. The receptor's source is a woman aged 60-75 years with COVID-19, enrolled during active disease.

DNA for the CDR3: TGTGCCAGTAGTACCGGGACTTATGAAAAACTGTTTTTT. Translating it yields CASSTGTYEKLFF. The chain has TRBV19 and TRBJ1-4, with a weak D call TRBD1 (5 bases). Germline-derived CDR1 and CDR2 are LNHDA and SQIVND (reference sequence). This CDR3 comprises 13 residues. V was shortened by 4 bases and J by 6 bases, with 9 bases between the two germline ends.